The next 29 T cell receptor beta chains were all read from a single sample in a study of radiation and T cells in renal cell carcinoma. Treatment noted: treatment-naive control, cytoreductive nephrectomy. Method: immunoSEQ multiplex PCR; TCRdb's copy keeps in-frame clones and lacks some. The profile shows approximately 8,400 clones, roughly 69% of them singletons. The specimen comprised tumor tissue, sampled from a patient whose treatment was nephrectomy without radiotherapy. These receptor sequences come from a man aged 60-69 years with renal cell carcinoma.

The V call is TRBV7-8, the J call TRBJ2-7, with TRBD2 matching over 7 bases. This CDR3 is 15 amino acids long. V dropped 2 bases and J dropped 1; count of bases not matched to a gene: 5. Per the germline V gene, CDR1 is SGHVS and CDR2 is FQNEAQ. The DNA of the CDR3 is TGTGCCAGCAGCTTAAATAGCGGGTATTCCTACGAGCAGTACTTC. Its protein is CASSLNSGYSYEQYF.

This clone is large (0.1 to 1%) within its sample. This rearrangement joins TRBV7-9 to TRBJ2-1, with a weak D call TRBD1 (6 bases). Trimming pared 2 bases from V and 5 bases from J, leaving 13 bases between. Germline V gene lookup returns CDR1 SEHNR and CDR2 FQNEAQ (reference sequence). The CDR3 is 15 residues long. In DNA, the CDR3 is TGTGCCAGCAGCTTAACAGGGCCCGGGGACAATGAGCAGTTCTTC. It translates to CASSLTGPGDNEQFF.

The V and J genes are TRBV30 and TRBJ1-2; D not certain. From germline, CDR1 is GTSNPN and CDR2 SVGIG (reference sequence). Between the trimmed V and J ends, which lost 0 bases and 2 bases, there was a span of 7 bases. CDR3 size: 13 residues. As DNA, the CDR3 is TGTGCCTGGAGTGTACCTTTGAACTATGGCTACACCTTC. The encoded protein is CAWSVPLNYGYTF.

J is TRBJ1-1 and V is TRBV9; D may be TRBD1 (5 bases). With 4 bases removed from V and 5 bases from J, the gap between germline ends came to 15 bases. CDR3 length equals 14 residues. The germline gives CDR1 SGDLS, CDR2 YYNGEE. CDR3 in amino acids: CASSPQGIGTEAFF. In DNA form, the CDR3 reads TGTGCCAGCAGCCCCCAGGGAATAGGGACTGAAGCTTTCTTT.

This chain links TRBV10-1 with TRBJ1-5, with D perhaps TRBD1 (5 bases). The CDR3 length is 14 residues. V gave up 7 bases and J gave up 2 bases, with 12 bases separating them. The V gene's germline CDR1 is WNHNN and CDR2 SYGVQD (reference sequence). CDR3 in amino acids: CASTLGGGNQPQHF. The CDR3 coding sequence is TGCGCCAGCACACTCGGGGGGGGCAATCAGCCCCAGCATTTT.

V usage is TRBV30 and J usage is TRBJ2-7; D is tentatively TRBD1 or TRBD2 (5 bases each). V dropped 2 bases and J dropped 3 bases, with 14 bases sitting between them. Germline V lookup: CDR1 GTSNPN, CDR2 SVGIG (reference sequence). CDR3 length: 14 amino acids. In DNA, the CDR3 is TGTGCCTGGAGTTCGGGGACGGTGAACTACGAGCAGTACTTC. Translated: CAWSSGTVNYEQYF.

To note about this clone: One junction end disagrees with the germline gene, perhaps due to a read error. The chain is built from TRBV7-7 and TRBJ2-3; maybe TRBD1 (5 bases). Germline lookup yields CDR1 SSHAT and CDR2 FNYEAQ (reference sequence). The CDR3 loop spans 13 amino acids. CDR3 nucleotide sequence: TGTGCTAGCAGCTTCAGGGACACAGATACGCAGTATTTT. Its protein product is CASSFRDTDTQYF.

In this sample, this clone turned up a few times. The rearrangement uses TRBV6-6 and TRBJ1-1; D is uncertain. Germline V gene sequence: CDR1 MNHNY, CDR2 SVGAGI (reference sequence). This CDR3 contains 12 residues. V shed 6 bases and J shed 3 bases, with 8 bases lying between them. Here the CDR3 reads CASSLPYTEAFF. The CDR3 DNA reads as TGTGCCAGCAGCCTTCCATACACTGAAGCTTTCTTT.

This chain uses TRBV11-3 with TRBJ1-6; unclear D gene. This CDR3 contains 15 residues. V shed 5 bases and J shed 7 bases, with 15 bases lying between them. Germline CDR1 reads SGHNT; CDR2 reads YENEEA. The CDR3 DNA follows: TGTGCCAGCAGCGAATCGGCCTTGGAGAATTCACCCCTCCACTTT. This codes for CASSESALENSPLHF.

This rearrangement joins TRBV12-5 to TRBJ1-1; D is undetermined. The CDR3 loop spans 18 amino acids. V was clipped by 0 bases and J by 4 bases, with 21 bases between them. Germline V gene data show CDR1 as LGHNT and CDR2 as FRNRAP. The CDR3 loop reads CASGLVPDGILVSTEAFF. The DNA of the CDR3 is TGTGCTAGTGGTTTGGTACCTGACGGGATTCTAGTGAGCACTGAAGCTTTCTTT.

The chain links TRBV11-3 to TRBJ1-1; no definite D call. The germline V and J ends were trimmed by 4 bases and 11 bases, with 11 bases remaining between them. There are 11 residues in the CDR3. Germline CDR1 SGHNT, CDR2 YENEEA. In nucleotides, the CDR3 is TGTGCCAGCAGCTCTGCGACGTGGGCTTTCTTT. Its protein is CASSSATWAFF.

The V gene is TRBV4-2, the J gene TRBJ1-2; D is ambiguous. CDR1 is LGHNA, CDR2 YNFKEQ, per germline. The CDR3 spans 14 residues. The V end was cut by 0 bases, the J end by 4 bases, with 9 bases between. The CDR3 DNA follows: TGTGCCAGCAGCCAAGAAGGGCGCTTCTATGGCTACACCTTC. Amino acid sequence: CASSQEGRFYGYTF.

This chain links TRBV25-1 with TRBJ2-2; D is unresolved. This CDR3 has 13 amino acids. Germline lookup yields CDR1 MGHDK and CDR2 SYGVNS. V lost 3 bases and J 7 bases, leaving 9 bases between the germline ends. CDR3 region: CASSDLTYGELFF. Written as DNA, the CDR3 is TGTGCCAGCAGTGATCTAACCTACGGGGAGCTGTTTTTT.

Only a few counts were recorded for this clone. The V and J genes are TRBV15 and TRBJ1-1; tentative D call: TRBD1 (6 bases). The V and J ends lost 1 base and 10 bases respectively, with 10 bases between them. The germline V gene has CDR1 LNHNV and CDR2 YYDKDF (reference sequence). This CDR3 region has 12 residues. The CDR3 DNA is TGTGCCACCAGCAGAGTTCAGGGGTCAGCTTTCTTT. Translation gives CATSRVQGSAFF.

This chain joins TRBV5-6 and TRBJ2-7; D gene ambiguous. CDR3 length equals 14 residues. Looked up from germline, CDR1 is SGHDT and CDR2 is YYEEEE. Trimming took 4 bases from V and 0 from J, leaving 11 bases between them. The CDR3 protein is CASSPEESSYEQYF. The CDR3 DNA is TGTGCCAGCAGCCCTGAGGAGAGCTCCTACGAGCAGTACTTC. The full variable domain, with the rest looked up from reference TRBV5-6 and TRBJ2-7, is DAGVTQSPTHLIKTRGQQVTLRCSPKSGHDTVSWYQQALGQGPQFIFQYYEEEERQRGNFPDRFSGHQFPNYSSELNVNALLLGDSALYLCASSPEESSYEQYFGPGTRLTVT.

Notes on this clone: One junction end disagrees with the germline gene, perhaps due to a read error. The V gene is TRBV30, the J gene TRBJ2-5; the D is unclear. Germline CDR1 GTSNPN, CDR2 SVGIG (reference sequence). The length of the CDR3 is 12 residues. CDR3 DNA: TGTGCCTGGAGTGTTACCGCCGAGACCCGGTACTTC. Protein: CAWSVTAETRYF.

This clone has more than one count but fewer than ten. The CDR3 sequence is CASSPGQGHGYTF. In nucleotides, the CDR3 is TGTGCCAGCTCTCCCGGGCAGGGCCATGGCTACACCTTC. The V call is TRBV18, the J call TRBJ1-2; a weak D match, TRBD1 (5 bases). Trimming took 6 bases from V and 6 from J, leaving 14 bases between them. From germline, CDR1 is KGHSH and CDR2 LQKENI. This CDR3 comprises 13 residues.

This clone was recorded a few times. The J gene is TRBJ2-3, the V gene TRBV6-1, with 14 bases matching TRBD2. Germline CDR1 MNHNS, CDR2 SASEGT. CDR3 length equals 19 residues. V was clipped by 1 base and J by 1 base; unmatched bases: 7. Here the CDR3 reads CASSEEGLAGAGGTDTQYF. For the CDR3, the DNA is TGTGCCAGCAGTGAAGAGGGACTAGCGGGAGCAGGGGGCACAGATACGCAGTATTTT.

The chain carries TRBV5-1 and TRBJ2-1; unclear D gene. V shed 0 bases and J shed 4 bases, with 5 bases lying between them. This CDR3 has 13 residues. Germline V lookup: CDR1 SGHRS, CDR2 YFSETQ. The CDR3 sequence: CASSLGQYNEQFF. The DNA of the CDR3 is TGCGCCAGCAGCTTGGGGCAGTACAATGAGCAGTTCTTC.

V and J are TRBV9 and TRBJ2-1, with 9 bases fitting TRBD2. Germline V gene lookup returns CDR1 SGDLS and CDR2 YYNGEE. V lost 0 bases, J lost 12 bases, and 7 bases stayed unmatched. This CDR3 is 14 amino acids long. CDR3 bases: TGTGCCAGCAGCGTAGCTAGCGGGGATGTTGGGCAGTTCTTC. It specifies CASSVASGDVGQFF.

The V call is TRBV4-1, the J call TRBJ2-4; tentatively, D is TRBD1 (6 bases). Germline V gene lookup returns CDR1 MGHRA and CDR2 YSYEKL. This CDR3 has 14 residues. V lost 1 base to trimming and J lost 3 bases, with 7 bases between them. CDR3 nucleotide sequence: TGCGCCAGCAGCCAAGCACAGGGCAAAAACATTCAGTACTTC. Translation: CASSQAQGKNIQYF.

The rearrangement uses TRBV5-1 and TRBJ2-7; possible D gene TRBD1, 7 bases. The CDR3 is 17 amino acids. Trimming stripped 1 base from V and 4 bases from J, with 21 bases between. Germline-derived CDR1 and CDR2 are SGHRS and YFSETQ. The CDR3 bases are TGCGCCAGCAGCTTGTTACGAGGCGGGACAGCCTCTTACGAGCAGTACTTC. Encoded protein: CASSLLRGGTASYEQYF.

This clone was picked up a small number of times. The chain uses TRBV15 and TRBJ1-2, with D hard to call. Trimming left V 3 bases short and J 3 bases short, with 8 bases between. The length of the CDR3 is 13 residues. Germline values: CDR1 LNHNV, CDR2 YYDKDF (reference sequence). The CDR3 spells CATSSGNDYGYTF. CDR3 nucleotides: TGTGCCACCAGCAGTGGTAACGACTATGGCTACACCTTC. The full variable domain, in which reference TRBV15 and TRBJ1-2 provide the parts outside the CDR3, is DAMVIQNPRYQVTQFGKPVTLSCSQTLNHNVMYWYQQKSSQAPKLLFHYYDKDFNNEADTPDNFQSRRPNTSFCFLDIRSPGLGDTAMYLCATSSGNDYGYTFGSGTRLTVV.

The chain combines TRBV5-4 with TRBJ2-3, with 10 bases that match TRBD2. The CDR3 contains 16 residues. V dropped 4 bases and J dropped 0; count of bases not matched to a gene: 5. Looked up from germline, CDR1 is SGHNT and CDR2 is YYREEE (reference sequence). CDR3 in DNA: TGTGCCAGCAGCCCCGGACTAGCGGTGAGCACAGATACGCAGTATTTT. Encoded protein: CASSPGLAVSTDTQYF.

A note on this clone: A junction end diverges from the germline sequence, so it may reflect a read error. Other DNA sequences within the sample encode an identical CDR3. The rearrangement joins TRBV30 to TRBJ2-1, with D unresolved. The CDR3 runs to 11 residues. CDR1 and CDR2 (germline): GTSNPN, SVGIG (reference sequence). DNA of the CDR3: TGCGCCTGGAGTCCATACAATGAGCAGTTCTTC. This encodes CAWSPYNEQFF.

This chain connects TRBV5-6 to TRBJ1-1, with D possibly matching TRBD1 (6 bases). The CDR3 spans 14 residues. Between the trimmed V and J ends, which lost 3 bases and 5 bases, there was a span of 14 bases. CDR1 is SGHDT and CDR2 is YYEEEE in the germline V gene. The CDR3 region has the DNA TGTGCCAGCAGCTCCAGCAGGGGAATAACTGAAGCTTTCTTT. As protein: CASSSSRGITEAFF.

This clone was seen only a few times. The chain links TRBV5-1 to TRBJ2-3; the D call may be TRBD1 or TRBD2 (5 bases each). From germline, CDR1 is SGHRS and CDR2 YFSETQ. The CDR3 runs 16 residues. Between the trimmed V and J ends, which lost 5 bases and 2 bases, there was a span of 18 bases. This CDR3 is CASSHYGTRSTDTQYF. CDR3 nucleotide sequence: TGCGCCAGCAGTCATTACGGGACCCGCTCCACAGATACGCAGTATTTT.

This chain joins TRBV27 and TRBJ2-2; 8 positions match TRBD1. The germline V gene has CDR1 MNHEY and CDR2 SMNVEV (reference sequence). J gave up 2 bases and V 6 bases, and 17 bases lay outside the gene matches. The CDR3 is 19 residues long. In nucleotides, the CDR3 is TGTGCCAGCAGCCTGGGGACAGGATTTTCCCCCTTTAACACCGGGGAGCTGTTTTTT. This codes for CASSLGTGFSPFNTGELFF.

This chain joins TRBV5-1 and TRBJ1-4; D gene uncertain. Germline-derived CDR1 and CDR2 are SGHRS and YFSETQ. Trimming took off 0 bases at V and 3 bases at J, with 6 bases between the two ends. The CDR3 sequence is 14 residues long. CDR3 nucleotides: TGCGCCAGCAGCTTGGGGGGATCTAATGAAAAACTGTTTTTT. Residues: CASSLGGSNEKLFF.